These T cell receptor beta chains were read from a single sample in a study of OX40 agonist ivuxolimab in advanced cancers. Only in-frame clones appear in the TCRdb table, and some are missing; sequencing was by immunoSEQ multiplex PCR. The repertoire holds some 100,000 clones, with around 84% as singletons. This specimen consisted of CD4+ or CD8+ T cells sorted from blood, obtained in a trial of the OX40 agonist ivuxolimab. The receptors come from an adult with an advanced solid tumor such as melanoma, head and neck, liver or kidney cancer. Each CDR3 is given with its conserved first and last residue. The D gene is left open where the match is weak. Not all rows give a size; the values are once, few, many and, for expanded clones, a class.

clone_size j_call v_call d_call cdr3_aa cdr3_nt
few TRBJ2-3 TRBV13 TRBD2 CASSLVPGLASDTQYF TGTGCCAGCAGCTTAGTTCCGGGACTAGCATCAGATACGCAGTATTTT
once TRBJ1-2 TRBV28 - CASTNLREGYTF TGTGCCAGCACCAACCTCAGGGAGGGCTACACCTTC
- TRBJ2-1 TRBV9 - CASSPRDKSYNEQFF TGTGCCAGCAGCCCCCGCGACAAGAGTTACAATGAGCAGTTCTTC
- TRBJ2-5 TRBV5-1 TRBD1 CASSLGLGQGETQYF TGCGCCAGCAGCTTGGGCCTGGGACAGGGCGAGACCCAGTACTTC
- TRBJ2-4 TRBV11-2 - CASQTGTLAKNIQYF TGTGCCAGCCAAACAGGGACCTTAGCCAAAAACATTCAGTACTTC
- TRBJ2-1 TRBV28 TRBD1 CASSLQTGRTYNEQFF TGTGCCAGCAGTTTGCAGACAGGGCGGACCTACAATGAGCAGTTCTTC
- TRBJ1-3 TRBV5-1 - CASSTLEGGPSGNTIYF TGCGCCAGCAGCACACTGGAAGGGGGGCCCTCTGGAAACACCATATATTTT
once TRBJ2-2 TRBV2 TRBD1 CASRRTGTNTGELFF TGTGCCAGCAGACGGACAGGGACGAACACCGGGGAGCTGTTTTTT
once TRBJ2-2 TRBV27 - CASSFFEGIPGELFF TGTGCCAGCAGTTTTTTTGAGGGGATACCCGGGGAGCTGTTTTTT
medium-sized TRBJ1-6 TRBV6-1 - CASSEKVNSPLHF TGTGCCAGCAGTGAAAAGGTTAATTCACCCCTCCACTTT
- TRBJ2-5 TRBV19 - CASSISSPGASLQETQYF TGTGCCAGTAGTATATCCAGCCCCGGAGCCTCTCTCCAAGAGACCCAGTACTTC
few TRBJ2-7 TRBV5-4 - CASTTGGGGVGYEQYF TGTGCCAGCACCACGGGAGGGGGCGGGGTCGGTTACGAGCAGTACTTC
- TRBJ2-5 TRBV19 TRBD2 CASSIMASGGETQYF TGTGCCAGTAGTATTATGGCTAGCGGGGGCGAGACCCAGTACTTC
- TRBJ1-2 TRBV5-4 - CASSLAAGSDYGYTF TGTGCCAGCAGCTTGGCCGCAGGGTCAGACTATGGCTACACCTTC
once TRBJ2-2 TRBV2 - CASSGDGPRKRELFF TGTGCCAGCAGCGGCGACGGGCCCCGGAAGAGGGAGCTGTTTTTT
once TRBJ1-5 TRBV7-2 - CASSLAGWGGGDQPQHF TGTGCCAGCAGCTTAGCCGGTTGGGGTGGGGGGGATCAGCCCCAGCATTTT
- TRBJ1-4 TRBV4-3 TRBD1 CASQSIEQGTDEKLFF TGCGCCAGTCAATCAATAGAACAGGGGACGGATGAAAAACTGTTTTTT
- TRBJ2-7 TRBV6-5 - CASSPGPYSYEQYF TGTGCCAGCAGTCCGGGCCCATACTCCTACGAGCAGTACTTC
- TRBJ1-1 TRBV30 - CAWKGTLNTEAFF TGTGCCTGGAAGGGCACCTTGAACACTGAAGCTTTCTTT
- TRBJ2-7 TRBV6-1 - CASTDGSAYEQYF TGTGCCAGTACGGACGGATCGGCCTACGAGCAGTACTTC
- TRBJ1-1 TRBV9 - CASSVAVSLNTEAFF TGTGCCAGCAGCGTAGCTGTGAGCTTGAACACTGAAGCTTTCTTT
- TRBJ1-1 TRBV19 TRBD1 CASRGGDSRNTEAFF TGTGCCAGTAGAGGGGGGGACAGCCGGAACACTGAAGCTTTCTTT
- TRBJ2-2 TRBV19 - CASVIVNTGELFF TGTGCCAGTGTTATAGTTAACACCGGGGAGCTGTTTTTT
- TRBJ1-2 TRBV5-1 - CASSLDTAPNYGYTF TGCGCCAGCAGCTTGGATACAGCCCCAAACTATGGCTACACCTTC
few TRBJ2-1 TRBV11-2 - CASSLVGLEQFF TGTGCCAGCAGCTTAGTGGGACTCGAGCAGTTCTTC
- TRBJ2-5 TRBV7-9 - CASSLGGGETQYF TGTGCCAGCAGCTTGGGAGGGGGAGAGACCCAGTACTTC
- TRBJ1-1 TRBV5-1 - CASSLGQVHGTEAFF TGCGCCAGCAGCTTGGGACAGGTGCATGGCACTGAAGCTTTCTTT
- TRBJ2-7 TRBV7-2 - CASSLEGTPTYEQYF TGTGCCAGCAGCTTAGAAGGGACTCCCACCTACGAGCAGTACTTC
- TRBJ2-5 TRBV6-5 TRBD1 CASSSGTGKSETQYF TGTGCCAGCAGTTCCGGGACAGGGAAGTCAGAGACCCAGTACTTC
few TRBJ1-2 TRBV28 - CAIPNGGSGYTF TGTGCCATCCCCAATGGGGGGAGCGGCTACACCTTC
- TRBJ1-6 TRBV6-5 - CASSSGTKNSPLHF TGTGCCAGCAGTTCCGGGACCAAAAATTCACCCCTCCACTTT
- TRBJ2-5 TRBV5-4 TRBD2 CASSLAGFGGGETQYF TGTGCCAGCAGCTTGGCCGGTTTTGGGGGGGGAGAGACCCAGTACTTC
- TRBJ2-7 TRBV6-5 - CASSMWGTIKYF TGTGCCAGCAGCATGTGGGGGACAATCAAGTACTTC
- TRBJ2-2 TRBV10-3 - CAISESGTANTGELFF TGTGCCATCAGTGAGTCGGGAACGGCTAACACCGGGGAGCTGTTTTTT
- TRBJ2-1 TRBV15 - CATSRDRVNLPYNEQFF TGTGCCACCAGCAGAGATAGGGTTAACTTGCCCTACAATGAGCAGTTCTTC
- TRBJ1-1 TRBV7-2 TRBD1 CASSPTGGAWGTEAFF TGTGCCAGCAGCCCAACAGGGGGCGCTTGGGGCACTGAAGCTTTCTTT
- TRBJ2-7 TRBV28 - CASSVEYEQYF TGTGCCAGCAGTGTAGAATACGAGCAGTACTTC
- TRBJ1-2 TRBV9 TRBD1 CASSVGDRAYGYTF TGTGCCAGCAGCGTTGGGGACAGGGCCTATGGCTACACCTTC
medium-sized TRBJ2-3 TRBV19 - CASNPSGRLPQYF TGTGCCAGTAACCCGTCAGGGAGGCTCCCGCAGTATTTT
- TRBJ1-1 TRBV29-1 - CSVGWLENEAFF TGCAGCGTTGGTTGGTTAGAAAATGAAGCTTTCTTT
- TRBJ2-3 TRBV5-1 - CASSPAVGGPTDTQYF TGCGCCAGCAGCCCCGCAGTTGGGGGCCCCACAGATACGCAGTATTTT
- TRBJ2-2 TRBV11-2 - CASSLVRGTELFF TGTGCCAGCAGCTTAGTACGCGGGACGGAGCTGTTTTTT
- TRBJ1-5 TRBV6-5 - CASSRTAPNQPQHF TGTGCCAGCAGTCGGACAGCACCTAATCAGCCCCAGCATTTT
- TRBJ1-3 TRBV6-5 - CASKGGNTIYF TGTGCCAGCAAGGGGGGAAACACCATATATTTT
once TRBJ1-1 TRBV7-3 - CASSLSGPLSEAFF TGTGCCAGCAGCCTTTCGGGCCCTTTGTCTGAAGCTTTCTTT
- TRBJ2-3 TRBV10-3 - CAISWGDQDTQYF TGTGCCATCTCTTGGGGCGATCAAGATACGCAGTATTTT
- TRBJ2-3 TRBV7-9 - CASSTRDTVFTDTQYF TGTGCCAGCAGCACCCGGGACACCGTTTTCACAGATACGCAGTATTTT
- TRBJ2-7 TRBV6-5 - CASSYSGGFSSYEQYF TGTGCCAGCAGTTACTCCGGGGGTTTCAGCTCCTACGAGCAGTACTTC
- TRBJ1-2 TRBV28 - CASSVLQEVYGYTF TGTGCCAGCAGTGTATTACAGGAGGTCTATGGCTACACCTTC
- TRBJ1-1 TRBV13 TRBD1 CASSFGTGTANTEAFF TGTGCCAGCAGCTTTGGGACCGGGACAGCGAACACTGAAGCTTTCTTT
- TRBJ1-2 TRBV9 TRBD1 CASSGRTGDLNYGYTF TGTGCCAGCAGCGGTCGGACAGGAGATTTAAACTATGGCTACACCTTC
few TRBJ2-4 TRBV6-1 - CASSEALGVGKNIQYF TGTGCCAGCAGTGAAGCGTTGGGGGTGGGCAAAAACATTCAGTACTTC
- TRBJ2-3 TRBV2 TRBD1 CASIRDRATDTQYF TGTGCCAGCATTAGGGACAGGGCCACAGATACGCAGTATTTT
- TRBJ1-4 TRBV5-1 TRBD1 CASNTGTANEKLFF TGCGCCAGCAACACCGGGACAGCTAATGAAAAACTGTTTTTT
once TRBJ1-4 TRBV19 - CASMGGRNEKLFF TGTGCCTCTATGGGCGGACGGAATGAAAAACTGTTTTTT